One sample yielded the 22 T cell receptor beta chains listed below, sequenced in a study of T-cell reconstitution after alpha-beta-depleted transplantation in children (dated by TCRdb to about 2016). In light of the paper, this sample's treatment or condition label describes: allogeneic hematopoietic cell transplantation with graft depleted of TCRalphabeta T cells and CD19 B cells. Libraries were made using PCR. Instrument used: Illumina HiSeq 2500. TCR library preparation used molecular barcoding, with unique molecular identifiers applied to normalize quantification of the TCRbeta repertoire. TCRdb reprocessed the public reads (quality trimming at Q25 with fastp, clone calling with MiXCR) and kept in-frame beta chains. Identical CDR3 protein sequences are pooled into one entry, listed with their most common genes and DNA. Present in this sample are approximately 150,000 distinct CDR3 sequences, around 8.8% of which were seen just once. The top ten constitute 15% to 20% of the sample.

The sequenced sample was PBMCs, mostly from graft donor cells, obtained 180 days after TCRalphabeta/CD19-depleted stem cell transplant. All receptors come from a female patient aged 2-15 years who had a stem cell transplant for congenital amegakaryocytic thrombocytopenia, so the T cells may come from the graft donor.

This clonotype showed up just a few times. V and J are TRBV20-1 and TRBJ2-1, with D uncertain. Germline values: CDR1 DFQATT, CDR2 SNEGSKA (reference sequence). Trimming pared 0 bases from V and 10 bases from J, leaving 7 bases between. This CDR3 comprises 11 residues. The CDR3 spells CSARDPPEQFF. CDR3 DNA sequence: TGCAGTGCTAGAGATCCCCCCGAGCAGTTCTTC.

This clonotype was counted at least ten times. One junction end does not reproduce the germline sequence, and a read error may be involved. The J gene is TRBJ1-2, the V gene TRBV6-1; no reliable D call. This CDR3 contains 13 residues. CDR1 is MNHNS and CDR2 is SASEGT in the germline V gene. Here the CDR3 reads CASSEGGYHGYTF. CDR3 DNA: TGTGCCAGCAGCGAAGGAGGGTATCATGGCTACACCTTC.

This clonotype was counted at least ten times. The chain links TRBV21-1 to TRBJ2-2. TRBV21-1 corresponds to a pseudogene. This CDR3 has 12 residues. CDR3 sequence: CASSNITGELFF. The CDR3 DNA is TGTGCCAGCAGCAACATAACCGGGGAGCTGTTTTTT.

This clonotype has at least ten counts. The V and J genes are TRBV20-1 and TRBJ1-2, with unresolved D. Trimming took 4 bases from V and 3 from J, leaving 9 bases between them. Germline V lookup: CDR1 DFQATT, CDR2 SNEGSKA (reference sequence). The CDR3 loop spans 12 amino acids. In DNA form, the CDR3 reads TGCAGTGCTAAAAGGAGGGACTATGGCTACACCTTC. Protein product: CSAKRRDYGYTF.

This clonotype showed up many times. The CDR3 nucleotides are TGTGCCAGCCTCGTCGCCGCATCTACTGGAAACACCATATATTTT. Protein: CASLVAASTGNTIYF. The chain carries TRBV6-1 and TRBJ1-3; D unresolved. The ends were cut back, 8 bases at V and 2 bases at J, with 16 bases in the middle. The V gene's germline CDR1 is MNHNS and CDR2 SASEGT. The CDR3 sequence is 15 residues long.

At least ten counts were recorded for this clonotype. The rearrangement joins TRBV3-1 to TRBJ2-1; 10 positions agree with TRBD2. The trim removed 11 bases at V and 3 bases at J, leaving 7 bases unmatched. The CDR3 is 14 residues long. Germline CDR1 is LGHDT and CDR2 is YNNKEL (reference sequence). In DNA, the CDR3 is TGTGCCGGTGTAGCGGGGGGCTTCTACAATGAGCAGTTCTTC. This encodes CAGVAGGFYNEQFF.

In this sample, this clonotype turned up many times. The chain couples TRBV7-3 to TRBJ2-3; 8 bases map to TRBD2. There are 17 residues in the CDR3. The J segment lost 1 base and the V segment lost 2 bases, leaving 8 bases of the junction unmatched. Per the germline V gene, CDR1 is SGHTA and CDR2 is FQGTGA. The CDR3 reads CASSLAPGGAGTDTQYF. Written as DNA, the CDR3 is TGTGCCAGCAGCTTAGCCCCGGGGGGGGCGGGCACAGATACGCAGTATTTT.

This sequence joins TRBV5-6 and TRBJ2-7; D is possibly TRBD1 (6 bases). CDR3 length: 17 residues. Between the trimmed V and J ends, which lost 1 base and 0 bases, there was a span of 17 bases. Germline CDR1 is SGHDT and CDR2 is YYEEEE. The CDR3 DNA follows: TGTGCCAGCAGCTTGTCTAGGATAGACAGGAGCTCCTACGAGCAGTACTTC. This gives the protein CASSLSRIDRSSYEQYF.

This clonotype was found many times. The rearrangement joins TRBV10-3 to TRBJ2-2; the match to TRBD2 covers 7 bases. The CDR3 runs to 17 residues. Germline lookup yields CDR1 ENHRY and CDR2 SYGVKD. Trimming cost V 6 bases and J 4 bases; bases outside gene matches: 14. CDR3: CAIRHPGPTGGTGELFF. The DNA of the CDR3 is TGTGCCATCAGGCATCCGGGACCAACGGGAGGCACCGGGGAGCTGTTTTTT.

This clonotype rates as medium-sized (0.01 to 0.1%). The chain has TRBV28 and TRBJ2-7; perhaps TRBD1 as D (7 bases). The germline CDR1 and CDR2 sequences are MDHEN and SYDVKM. Deletions cut 8 bases from V and 5 bases from J, with 19 bases between. The CDR3 is 14 residues long. CDR3 protein: CASGSGGTPHEQYF. CDR3 coding DNA: TGTGCCAGCGGCTCAGGGGGGACCCCCCACGAGCAGTACTTC.

This clonotype was recorded many times. This rearrangement joins TRBV14 to TRBJ2-1, with D uncertain. Germline V gives CDR1 SGHDN, CDR2 FVKESK. The CDR3 covers 15 residues. V lost 2 bases and J 6 bases, leaving 14 bases between the germline ends. The CDR3 is CASSQYKDGTNEQFF. The DNA for the CDR3 is TGTGCCAGCAGCCAATATAAGGACGGTACCAATGAGCAGTTCTTC.

The chain has TRBV20-1 and TRBJ2-7, with TRBD1 matching over 8 bases. This CDR3 contains 16 residues. J lost 0 bases, V lost 3 bases, and 10 bases had no gene match. Germline-derived CDR1 and CDR2 are DFQATT and SNEGSKA (reference sequence). This CDR3 reads CSARPGDRPSSYEQYF. The CDR3, as DNA: TGCAGTGCTAGGCCCGGGGACAGGCCGAGCTCCTACGAGCAGTACTTC.

This clonotype was seen a few times. This chain links TRBV6-2 or TRBV6-3 with TRBJ2-1, with a tentative D call TRBD2 (6 bases). Germline CDR1 MNHEY, CDR2 SVGEGT. The CDR3 runs 10 residues. Between the trimmed V and J ends, which lost 8 bases and 7 bases, there was a span of 6 bases. CDR3 amino acids: CASGRNEQFF. The CDR3 coding sequence is TGTGCCAGCGGGAGGAATGAGCAGTTCTTC.

This clonotype came up many times. DNA for the CDR3: TGCGCCAGCAGCCAAGTATCTGTTTACGGGCGGGAGTACTTC. It translates to CASSQVSVYGREYF. The chain is built from TRBV4-1 and TRBJ2-7; TRBD2 might be the D (5 bases). Trimming removed 1 base at V and 11 bases at J, with 18 bases between. This CDR3 has 14 amino acids. CDR1 and CDR2 (germline): MGHRA, YSYEKL.

This clonotype was observed many times. The chain employs TRBV6-2 or TRBV6-3 and TRBJ2-2; D call uncertain. The CDR3 has 16 residues. Per germline, CDR1 MNHEY and CDR2 SVGEGT. V shed 7 bases and J shed 0 bases, with 15 bases lying between them. As DNA, the CDR3 is TGTGCCAGCATTTCGGTTTTGACACCGAACACCGGGGAGCTGTTTTTT. Its protein product is CASISVLTPNTGELFF.

This clonotype was recorded many times. CDR3: CSPSSGLEQFF. Here the CDR3 DNA reads TGCAGTCCAAGTAGCGGGCTCGAGCAGTTCTTC. This chain links TRBV20-1 with TRBJ2-1; 7 bases align to TRBD2. Germline values: CDR1 DFQATT, CDR2 SNEGSKA (reference sequence). With V trimmed by 8 bases and J by 10 bases, 8 bases remained unmatched. The CDR3 is made up of 11 amino acids.

The chain recombines TRBV6-1 with TRBJ2-5; 11 bases are shared with TRBD2. V was clipped by 7 bases and J by 6 bases; unmatched bases: 10. CDR3 size: 15 residues. Germline loops: CDR1 MNHNS, CDR2 SASEGT. The CDR3 reads CASTSDSGRAKTQYF. The CDR3 DNA sequence: TGTGCCAGCACCTCTGATAGCGGGAGGGCGAAGACCCAGTACTTC.

This clonotype was counted many times. This chain uses TRBV29-1 with TRBJ2-3, with D possibly matching TRBD1 (6 bases). Between the trimmed V and J ends, which lost 3 bases and 2 bases, there was a span of 9 bases. CDR3 length: 13 residues. CDR1 is SQVTM and CDR2 is ANQGSEA in the germline V gene. The CDR3 sequence is CSVDRDNTDTQYF. The CDR3, as DNA: TGCAGCGTTGACAGGGACAACACAGATACGCAGTATTTT.

J is TRBJ2-3 and V is TRBV5-1; D might be TRBD1 (5 bases). The germline V gene encodes CDR1 SGHRS and CDR2 YFSETQ. CDR3 length: 14 residues. The V end was cut by 7 bases, the J end by 3 bases, with 15 bases between. The CDR3 spells CASGPRTPTDTQYF. CDR3 nucleotides: TGCGCCAGCGGGCCCCGGACACCGACAGATACGCAGTATTTT. Drawing the rest from reference TRBV5-1 and TRBJ2-3, the complete variable domain is KAGVTQTPRYLIKTRGQQVTLSCSPISGHRSVSWYQQTPGQGLQFLFEYFSETQRNKGNFPGRFSGRQFSNSRSEMNVSTLELGDSALYLCASGPRTPTDTQYFGPGTRLTVL.

This clonotype occurred many times. The chain couples TRBV12-3 or TRBV12-4 to TRBJ1-3, with TRBD1 matching over 8 bases. With V trimmed by 5 bases and J by 3 bases, 6 bases remained unmatched. This CDR3 has 15 amino acids. Here the CDR3 reads CASSLRRGLGNTIYF. Written as DNA, the CDR3 is TGTGCCAGCAGTCTCCGCAGGGGGCTTGGAAACACCATATATTTT.

The J gene is TRBJ2-1, the V gene TRBV3-1, with D possibly being TRBD1 (6 bases). V lost 4 bases to trimming and J lost 8 bases, with 24 bases between them. CDR1 and CDR2 from the germline V gene are LGHDT and YNNKEL (reference sequence). The CDR3 has 17 amino acids. The CDR3 loop is CASSLGVVVGADDEQFF. In nucleotides, the CDR3 is TGTGCCAGCAGCCTTGGGGTCGTAGTGGGGGCCGATGATGAGCAGTTCTTC.

The sample holds a few counts of this clonotype. CDR3 DNA sequence: TGTGCCAGCAGTAGACGGACAGGGGAAACTGAAGCTTTCTTT. Translation: CASSRRTGETEAFF. The rearrangement joins TRBV12-3 or TRBV12-4 to TRBJ1-1; 9 bases line up with TRBD1. The CDR3 loop spans 14 amino acids. Unmatched junction bases numbered 6, after V lost 5 bases and J lost 5 bases.